This T cell receptor beta chain derives from a study of CD8+ T cells in alopecia areata. There are a few counts of this clone. Extracted RNA was reverse transcribed into cDNA, the sequencing template. Sequencing used immunoSEQ multiplex PCR; TCRdb keeps in-frame clones, though not all of them. The profile shows 120,000 or so clones, roughly 50% of them singletons. CDR1 SEHNR and CDR2 FQNEAQ come from the germline V gene (reference sequence). The CDR3 contains 17 residues. Unmatched junction bases numbered 11, after V lost 8 bases and J lost 2 bases. Sequenced: NKG2D-low CD8+ T cells sorted from blood. The chain joins TRBV7-9 to TRBJ2-3; TRBD1 matches 12 bases. The TCR originated in a human donor with alopecia areata. The CDR3 region has the DNA TGTGCCAGCTCCGGGACAGGGGGCGAAGGGACCACAGATACGCAGTATTTT. It codes for CASSGTGGEGTTDTQYF.